These T cell receptor beta chains were read from a single sample in a study of PD-1 blockade in classical Hodgkin lymphoma. Clones were sequenced by immunoSEQ multiplex PCR, and TCRdb holds only the in-frame ones, with some missing. The sample includes about 23,000 clones, roughly 90% of them seen just once. Sequenced input: CD4+ T cells from blood. These receptors were obtained from a human donor with classical Hodgkin lymphoma. Both conserved end residues are part of each CDR3. Each record gives: D gene, J gene, V gene, clone size, CDR3 protein, CDR3 DNA. The D gene is left open where the match is weak. Some rows mark clone size as missing; the rest say once, few, many or name a class of expanded clone.

D gene: TRBD1; J gene: TRBJ1-2; V gene: TRBV6-5; clone size: few; CDR3 protein: CASSYSTDRGRGYTF; CDR3 DNA: TGTGCCAGCAGTTACTCGACGGACAGGGGTCGAGGGTACACCTTC
D gene: TRBD1; J gene: TRBJ1-2; V gene: TRBV19; clone size: -; CDR3 protein: CASRRQGVALDTF; CDR3 DNA: TGTGCCAGTAGAAGACAGGGGGTGGCTTTGGACACCTTC
D gene: TRBD2; J gene: TRBJ2-7; V gene: TRBV5-1; clone size: -; CDR3 protein: CASSWGEGDYEQYF; CDR3 DNA: TGCGCCAGCAGCTGGGGGGAGGGAGACTACGAGCAGTACTTC
D gene: -; J gene: TRBJ2-2; V gene: TRBV28; clone size: -; CDR3 protein: CASSLRTGGELFF; CDR3 DNA: TGTGCCAGCAGTTTACGGACCGGCGGGGAGCTGTTTTTT
D gene: -; J gene: TRBJ2-6; V gene: TRBV5-1; clone size: -; CDR3 protein: CASSLRTVISGANVLTF; CDR3 DNA: TGCGCCAGCAGCCTTAGGACGGTGATCTCTGGGGCCAACGTCCTGACTTTC
D gene: -; J gene: TRBJ1-5; V gene: TRBV10-3; clone size: -; CDR3 protein: CAVPGHIWNQPQHF; CDR3 DNA: TGTGCCGTTCCGGGACATATTTGGAATCAGCCCCAGCATTTT
D gene: TRBD2; J gene: TRBJ2-3; V gene: TRBV2; clone size: -; CDR3 protein: CASSERLRAGGSTDTQYF; CDR3 DNA: TGTGCCAGCAGTGAACGGTTGCGAGCGGGGGGGAGCACAGATACGCAGTATTTT
D gene: TRBD1; J gene: TRBJ2-3; V gene: TRBV6-5; clone size: -; CDR3 protein: CASSYGQGTDTQYF; CDR3 DNA: TGTGCCAGCAGTTACGGACAGGGCACAGATACGCAGTATTTT
D gene: -; J gene: TRBJ2-7; V gene: TRBV5-1; clone size: -; CDR3 protein: CASSLEWQDQTYEQYF; CDR3 DNA: TGCGCCAGCAGCTTGGAGTGGCAGGATCAAACCTACGAGCAGTACTTC
D gene: TRBD1; J gene: TRBJ2-2; V gene: TRBV7-9; clone size: -; CDR3 protein: CASSPAPGQGIGPGELFF; CDR3 DNA: TGTGCCAGCAGCCCGGCGCCCGGACAGGGAATAGGACCCGGGGAGCTGTTTTTT
D gene: -; J gene: TRBJ2-5; V gene: TRBV5-1; clone size: -; CDR3 protein: CASSLGAQETQYF; CDR3 DNA: TGCGCCAGCAGCTTGGGCGCGCAAGAGACCCAGTACTTC
D gene: -; J gene: TRBJ2-3; V gene: TRBV21-1; clone size: -; CDR3 protein: CATQDRLGTQYF; CDR3 DNA: TGTGCCACCCAGGACAGGTTGGGTACGCAGTATTTT
D gene: TRBD1; J gene: TRBJ1-2; V gene: TRBV5-6; clone size: -; CDR3 protein: CASSGGTGNGYTF; CDR3 DNA: TGTGCCAGCAGCGGAGGGACAGGGAATGGCTACACCTTC
D gene: -; J gene: TRBJ2-1; V gene: TRBV18; clone size: few; CDR3 protein: CASSPQGTYNEQFF; CDR3 DNA: TGTGCCAGCTCACCACAGGGGACCTACAATGAGCAGTTCTTC
D gene: TRBD2; J gene: TRBJ2-7; V gene: TRBV23-1; clone size: -; CDR3 protein: CASSHREAGGYEQYF; CDR3 DNA: TGCGCCAGCAGTCATCGGGAGGCGGGAGGCTACGAGCAGTACTTC
D gene: -; J gene: TRBJ2-5; V gene: TRBV29-1; clone size: -; CDR3 protein: CSSDGEKETQYF; CDR3 DNA: TGCAGCAGTGACGGGGAGAAAGAGACCCAGTACTTC
D gene: TRBD1; J gene: TRBJ1-5; V gene: TRBV19; clone size: -; CDR3 protein: CASSSGTGGLSNQPQHF; CDR3 DNA: TGTGCCAGTAGTAGCGGGACAGGGGGCTTGAGCAATCAGCCCCAGCATTTT
D gene: -; J gene: TRBJ1-5; V gene: TRBV2; clone size: -; CDR3 protein: CASSELGDSSGQPQHF; CDR3 DNA: TGTGCCAGCAGTGAGTTGGGGGATTCGAGCGGTCAGCCCCAGCATTTT
D gene: TRBD2; J gene: TRBJ2-3; V gene: TRBV2; clone size: -; CDR3 protein: CASSDRGVDTQYF; CDR3 DNA: TGTGCCAGCAGTGACCGGGGGGTGGATACGCAGTATTTT
D gene: -; J gene: TRBJ2-5; V gene: TRBV11-3; clone size: -; CDR3 protein: CASSLDSREETQYF; CDR3 DNA: TGTGCCAGCAGCTTAGATTCCAGAGAAGAGACCCAGTACTTC
D gene: -; J gene: TRBJ1-2; V gene: TRBV5-1; clone size: -; CDR3 protein: CASSSGPIYGYTF; CDR3 DNA: TGCGCCAGCAGCTCCGGGCCGATTTATGGCTACACCTTC
D gene: -; J gene: TRBJ1-1; V gene: TRBV19; clone size: few; CDR3 protein: CASNRRNTEAFF; CDR3 DNA: TGTGCCAGTAACAGAAGAAACACTGAAGCTTTCTTT
D gene: -; J gene: TRBJ1-2; V gene: TRBV30; clone size: once; CDR3 protein: CAWSFIMVPGGYTF; CDR3 DNA: TGTGCCTGGAGTTTTATTATGGTGCCGGGGGGCTACACCTTC
D gene: -; J gene: TRBJ2-5; V gene: TRBV7-6; clone size: -; CDR3 protein: CASSLGTEETQYF; CDR3 DNA: TGTGCCAGCAGCTTAGGGACGGAAGAGACCCAGTACTTC
D gene: TRBD1; J gene: TRBJ1-4; V gene: TRBV9; clone size: -; CDR3 protein: CASQGRDRDPTTNEKLFF; CDR3 DNA: TGTGCCAGCCAGGGTCGGGACAGGGATCCCACAACTAATGAAAAACTGTTTTTT
D gene: -; J gene: TRBJ2-1; V gene: TRBV2; clone size: -; CDR3 protein: CASSAEGPYNEQFF; CDR3 DNA: TGTGCCAGCAGCGCTGAGGGGCCCTACAATGAGCAGTTCTTC
D gene: TRBD2; J gene: TRBJ2-7; V gene: TRBV18; clone size: -; CDR3 protein: CASSPGGGVYEQYF; CDR3 DNA: TGTGCCAGCTCACCGGGCGGGGGAGTGTACGAGCAGTACTTC
D gene: -; J gene: TRBJ1-2; V gene: TRBV27; clone size: once; CDR3 protein: CASSPLGGNGYTF; CDR3 DNA: TGTGCCAGCAGTCCGCTTGGGGGGAATGGCTACACCTTC
D gene: TRBD1; J gene: TRBJ1-4; V gene: TRBV6-1; clone size: -; CDR3 protein: CASSEAGTDEKLFF; CDR3 DNA: TGTGCCAGCAGTGAAGCAGGGACAGATGAAAAACTGTTTTTT
D gene: -; J gene: TRBJ1-5; V gene: TRBV28; clone size: -; CDR3 protein: CASSPLGRAQQPQHF; CDR3 DNA: TGTGCCAGCAGTCCACTCGGGAGGGCTCAGCAGCCCCAGCATTTT
D gene: -; J gene: TRBJ2-3; V gene: TRBV2; clone size: -; CDR3 protein: CASSGSETDTQYF; CDR3 DNA: TGTGCCAGCAGTGGGTCAGAAACAGATACGCAGTATTTT
D gene: -; J gene: TRBJ2-3; V gene: TRBV2; clone size: -; CDR3 protein: CASSESRGNTQYF; CDR3 DNA: TGTGCCAGCAGTGAGAGTAGGGGAAATACGCAGTATTTT
D gene: -; J gene: TRBJ1-3; V gene: TRBV30; clone size: -; CDR3 protein: CAWSPSGNTIYF; CDR3 DNA: TGTGCCTGGAGCCCCTCTGGAAACACCATATATTTT
D gene: -; J gene: TRBJ2-2; V gene: TRBV29-1; clone size: once; CDR3 protein: CSVSGRYNTGELFF; CDR3 DNA: TGCAGCGTTTCCGGACGGTATAACACCGGGGAGCTGTTTTTT
D gene: TRBD1; J gene: TRBJ1-1; V gene: TRBV2; clone size: -; CDR3 protein: CASKDRGNTEAFF; CDR3 DNA: TGTGCCAGCAAGGACAGGGGGAACACTGAAGCTTTCTTT
D gene: TRBD1; J gene: TRBJ1-4; V gene: TRBV5-8; clone size: -; CDR3 protein: CASSLDRGGEKLFF; CDR3 DNA: TGTGCCAGCAGCTTGGACAGGGGCGGTGAAAAACTGTTTTTT
D gene: -; J gene: TRBJ1-1; V gene: TRBV23-1; clone size: -; CDR3 protein: CASSQSGRVGDTNTEAFF; CDR3 DNA: TGCGCCAGCAGTCAATCGGGTCGCGTAGGGGATACGAACACTGAAGCTTTCTTT
D gene: -; J gene: TRBJ1-2; V gene: TRBV5-6; clone size: -; CDR3 protein: CASSLAKGDNYGYTF; CDR3 DNA: TGTGCCAGCAGCTTGGCCAAGGGGGATAACTATGGCTACACCTTC
D gene: -; J gene: TRBJ1-6; V gene: TRBV30; clone size: few; CDR3 protein: CAWNSGSSYNSPLHF; CDR3 DNA: TGTGCCTGGAACAGTGGCAGCTCCTATAATTCACCCCTCCACTTT
D gene: -; J gene: TRBJ1-4; V gene: TRBV6-5; clone size: -; CDR3 protein: CASSHRPPGGEKLFF; CDR3 DNA: TGTGCCAGCAGTCACCGGCCTCCAGGCGGTGAAAAACTGTTTTTT
D gene: -; J gene: TRBJ2-4; V gene: TRBV28; clone size: -; CDR3 protein: CASSTGPPSENIQYF; CDR3 DNA: TGTGCCAGCAGTACGGGCCCACCATCGGAAAACATTCAGTACTTC
D gene: -; J gene: TRBJ2-3; V gene: TRBV11-3; clone size: -; CDR3 protein: CASSPSGALGTDTQYF; CDR3 DNA: TGTGCCAGCAGCCCTTCAGGGGCCCTGGGCACAGATACGCAGTATTTT